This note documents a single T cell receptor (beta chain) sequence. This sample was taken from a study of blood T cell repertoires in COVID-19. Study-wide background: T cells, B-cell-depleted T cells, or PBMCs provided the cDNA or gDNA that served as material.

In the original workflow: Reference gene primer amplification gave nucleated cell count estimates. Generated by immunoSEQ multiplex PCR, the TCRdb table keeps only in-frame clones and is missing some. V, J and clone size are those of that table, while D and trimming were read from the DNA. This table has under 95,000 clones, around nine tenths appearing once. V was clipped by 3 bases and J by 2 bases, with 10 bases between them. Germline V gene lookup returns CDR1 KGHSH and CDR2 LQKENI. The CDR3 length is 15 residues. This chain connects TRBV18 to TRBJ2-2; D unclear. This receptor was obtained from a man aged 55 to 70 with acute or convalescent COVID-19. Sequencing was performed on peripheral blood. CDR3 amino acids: CASSPRSVNTGELFF. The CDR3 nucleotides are TGTGCCAGCTCACCGAGGTCAGTCAACACCGGGGAGCTGTTTTTT.